This TCR beta chain originates from a study of CD8 T cells in ankylosing spondylitis. TCRdb re-called the 5' RACE reads with MiXCR, one entry per CDR3 protein. Among under 300,000 distinct CDR3 sequences, about 10% were seen once, and the ten largest hold 6% to 8.5%. This clonotype came up many times. Its antigen is unknown. Per germline, CDR1 MNHNS and CDR2 SASEGT. V lost 2 bases and J 3 bases, leaving 11 bases between the germline ends. CDR3 length: 14 residues. Study outcomes and limitations: As for the disease-linked clones, they showed a CD8+ phenotype and occurred at relatively low frequencies in peripheral blood. A subset of motif variants has previously been described in the synovial fluid and blood of reactive arthritis. From matched ankylosing spondylitis synovial fluid, disease-linked clones were reportedly recovered at significantly enriched levels. A motif of eight highly homologous TCR beta variants was seen as apparently characteristic of ankylosing spondylitis blood.

Sequencing was performed on blood, either unsorted or a sorted T cell fraction (not recorded which). The J gene is TRBJ2-7, the V gene TRBV6-1, with D possibly being TRBD2 (6 bases). The source is a male donor with ankylosing spondylitis or in good health (not recorded which). CDR3 region: CASSERLEGYEQYF. DNA for the CDR3: TGTGCCAGCAGTGAACGGCTGGAGGGCTACGAGCAGTACTTC.